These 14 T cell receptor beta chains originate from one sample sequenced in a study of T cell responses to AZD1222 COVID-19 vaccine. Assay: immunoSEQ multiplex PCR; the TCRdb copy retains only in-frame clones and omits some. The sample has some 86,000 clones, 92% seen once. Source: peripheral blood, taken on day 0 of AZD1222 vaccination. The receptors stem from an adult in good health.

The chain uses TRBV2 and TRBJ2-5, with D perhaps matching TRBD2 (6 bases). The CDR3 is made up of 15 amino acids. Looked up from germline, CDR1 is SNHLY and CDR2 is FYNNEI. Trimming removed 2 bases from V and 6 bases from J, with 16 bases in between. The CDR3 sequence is CASSESGRSWQTQYF. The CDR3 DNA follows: TGTGCCAGCAGTGAAAGTGGGAGGAGCTGGCAGACCCAGTACTTC.

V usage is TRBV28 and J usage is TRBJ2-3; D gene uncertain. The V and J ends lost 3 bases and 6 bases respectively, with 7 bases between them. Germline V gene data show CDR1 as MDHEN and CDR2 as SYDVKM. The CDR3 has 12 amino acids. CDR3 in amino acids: CASSFSRDTQYF. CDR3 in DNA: TGTGCCAGCAGTTTCTCGCGGGATACGCAGTATTTT.

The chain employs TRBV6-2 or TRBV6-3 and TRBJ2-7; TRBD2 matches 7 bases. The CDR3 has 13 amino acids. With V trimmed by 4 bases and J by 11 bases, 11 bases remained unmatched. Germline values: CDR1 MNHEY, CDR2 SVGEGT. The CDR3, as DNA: TGTGCCAGCAGTTTTAGTCGGGAGGAAAAGGAGTACTTC. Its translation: CASSFSREEKEYF.

CDR3 amino acids: CSASAEILAGGGGTDTQYF. The DNA of the CDR3 is TGCAGCGCGAGTGCAGAAATTCTAGCGGGAGGGGGGGGCACAGATACGCAGTATTTT. V and J are TRBV29-1 and TRBJ2-3; 12 bases are shared with TRBD2. The CDR3 length is 19 residues. The V gene's germline CDR1 is SQVTM and CDR2 ANQGSEA. V lost 7 bases and J lost 1; bases outside the gene matches: 18.

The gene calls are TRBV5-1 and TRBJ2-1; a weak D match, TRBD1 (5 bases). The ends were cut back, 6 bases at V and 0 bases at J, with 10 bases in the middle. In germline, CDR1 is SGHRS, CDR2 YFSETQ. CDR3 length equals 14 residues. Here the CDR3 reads CASTRGSSYNEQFF. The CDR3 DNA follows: TGCGCCAGCACAAGGGGCAGCTCCTACAATGAGCAGTTCTTC.

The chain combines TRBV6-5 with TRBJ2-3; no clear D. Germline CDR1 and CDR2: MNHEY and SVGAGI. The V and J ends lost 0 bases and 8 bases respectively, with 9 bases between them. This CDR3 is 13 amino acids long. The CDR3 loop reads CASSYSTGLTQYF. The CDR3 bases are TGTGCCAGCAGTTACTCGACTGGGCTTACGCAGTATTTT.

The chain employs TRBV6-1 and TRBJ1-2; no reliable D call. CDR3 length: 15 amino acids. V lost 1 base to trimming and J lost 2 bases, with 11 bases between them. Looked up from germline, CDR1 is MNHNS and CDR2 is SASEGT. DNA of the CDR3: TGTGCCAGCAGTGAAGGGGCCAGTCGAAACTATGGCTACACCTTC. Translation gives CASSEGASRNYGYTF.

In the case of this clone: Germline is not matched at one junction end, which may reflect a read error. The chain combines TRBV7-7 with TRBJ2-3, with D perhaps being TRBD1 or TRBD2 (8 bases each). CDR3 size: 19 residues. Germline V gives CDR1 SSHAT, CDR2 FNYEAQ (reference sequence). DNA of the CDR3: TGTGCTAGCAGCTTAGCGGGACAGGAACCCATTGGGCGGACAGATACGCAGTATTTT. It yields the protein CASSLAGQEPIGRTDTQYF.

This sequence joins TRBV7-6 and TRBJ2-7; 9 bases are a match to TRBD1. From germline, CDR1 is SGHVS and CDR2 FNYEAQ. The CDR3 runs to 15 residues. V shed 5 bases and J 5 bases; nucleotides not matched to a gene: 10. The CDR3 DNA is TGTGCCAGCAGCCAGCCCGGGACAGGGAGCAACGAGCAGTACTTC. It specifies CASSQPGTGSNEQYF.

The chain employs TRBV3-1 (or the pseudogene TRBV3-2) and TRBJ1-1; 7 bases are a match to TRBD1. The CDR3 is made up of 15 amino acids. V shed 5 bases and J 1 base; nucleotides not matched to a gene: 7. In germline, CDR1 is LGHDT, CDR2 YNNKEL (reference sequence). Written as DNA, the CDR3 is TGTGCCAGCAGCTCCTATCCAGGGGGGAACACTGAAGCTTTCTTT. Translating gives CASSSYPGGNTEAFF.

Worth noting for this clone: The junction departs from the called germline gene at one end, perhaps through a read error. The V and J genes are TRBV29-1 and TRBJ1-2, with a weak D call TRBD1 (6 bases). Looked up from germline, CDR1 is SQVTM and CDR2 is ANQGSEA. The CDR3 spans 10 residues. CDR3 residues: CSVAEGGAHF. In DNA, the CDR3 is TGCAGCGTTGCCGAGGGGGGAGCCCACTTC.

The CDR3 loop reads CASSPNREGGEQFF. The CDR3, as DNA: TGTGCCAGCAGCCCCAACAGGGAAGGAGGCGAGCAGTTCTTC. The chain combines TRBV7-2 with TRBJ2-1, with a weak D call TRBD1 (6 bases). Germline V gene lookup returns CDR1 SGHTA and CDR2 FQGNSA. This CDR3 contains 14 residues. V shed 5 bases and J shed 10 bases, with 18 bases lying between them.

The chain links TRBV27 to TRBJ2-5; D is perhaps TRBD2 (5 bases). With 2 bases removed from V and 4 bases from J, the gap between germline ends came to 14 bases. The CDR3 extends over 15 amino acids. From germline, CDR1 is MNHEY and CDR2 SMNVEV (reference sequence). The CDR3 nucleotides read TGTGCCAGCAGTTTAGCCGGCGGGTTGTCAGAGACCCAGTACTTC. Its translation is CASSLAGGLSETQYF.

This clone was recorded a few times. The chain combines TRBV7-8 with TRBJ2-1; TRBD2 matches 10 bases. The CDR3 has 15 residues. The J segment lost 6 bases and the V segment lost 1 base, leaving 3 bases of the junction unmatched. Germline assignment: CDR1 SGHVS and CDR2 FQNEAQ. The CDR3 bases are TGTGCCAGCAGCTTAGGGCTAGCGGGAGTCAATGAGCAGTTCTTC. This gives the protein CASSLGLAGVNEQFF.